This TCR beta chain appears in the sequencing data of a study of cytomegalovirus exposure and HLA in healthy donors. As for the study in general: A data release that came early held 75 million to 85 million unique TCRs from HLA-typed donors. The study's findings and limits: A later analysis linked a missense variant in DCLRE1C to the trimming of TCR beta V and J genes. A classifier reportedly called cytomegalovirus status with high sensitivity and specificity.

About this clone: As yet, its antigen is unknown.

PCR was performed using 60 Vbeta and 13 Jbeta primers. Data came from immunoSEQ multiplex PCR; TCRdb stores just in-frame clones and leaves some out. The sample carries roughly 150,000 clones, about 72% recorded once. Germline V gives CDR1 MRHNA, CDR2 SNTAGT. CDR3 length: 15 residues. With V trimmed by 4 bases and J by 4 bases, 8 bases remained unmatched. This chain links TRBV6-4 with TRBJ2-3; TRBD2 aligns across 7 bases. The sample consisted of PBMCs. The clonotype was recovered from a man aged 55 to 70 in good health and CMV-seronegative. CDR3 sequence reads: CASSVSGIGADTQYF. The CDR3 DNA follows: TGTGCCAGCAGTGTAAGCGGGATTGGGGCAGATACGCAGTATTTT.